A single sample is the source of the 20 T cell receptor beta chains below, sequenced in a study of blood T cell repertoires in COVID-19. Assay used: immunoSEQ multiplex PCR; TCRdb lists only in-frame clones, some missing. The sample yields some 350,000 clones, roughly nine tenths seen once. The sample comprised PBMCs or T cells enriched from blood (not recorded which). These receptors were taken from a woman aged 25 to 39 who had recovered from COVID-19.

This clone appeared a single time. The CDR3 nucleotides are TGTGCCAGCGAGGGCTCTGGGGCCAACGTCCTGACTTTC. Its translation: CASEGSGANVLTF. The chain has TRBV9 and TRBJ2-6; D possibly corresponds to TRBD2 (5 bases). Germline lookup yields CDR1 SGDLS and CDR2 YYNGEE. This CDR3 has 13 residues. V was pared by 7 bases and J by 0 bases, with 5 bases between.

The chain couples TRBV7-9 to TRBJ2-1; 15 nucleotides match TRBD2. The CDR3 extends over 15 amino acids. CDR1 is SEHNR and CDR2 is FQNEAQ in the germline V gene (reference sequence). V lost 5 bases and J lost 8; bases outside the gene matches: 4. CDR3 sequence (DNA): TGTGCCAGCAGCACGGGACTAGCGGGAGGAGATGAGCAGTTCTTC. Translated: CASSTGLAGGDEQFF. Full variable domain (remainder filled in from reference TRBV7-9 and TRBJ2-1): DTGVSQNPRHKITKRGQNVTFRCDPISEHNRLYWYRQTLGQGPEFLTYFQNEAQLEKSRLLSDRFSAERPKGSFSTLEIQRTEQGDSAMYLCASSTGLAGGDEQFFGPGTRLTVL.

This clone was detected only a few times. This chain joins TRBV4-1 and TRBJ1-4; weak D call: TRBD1 (5 bases). Germline CDR1 MGHRA, CDR2 YSYEKL. This CDR3 region has 15 residues. Between the trimmed V and J ends, which lost 2 bases and 10 bases, there was a span of 17 bases. The CDR3: CASSQPTAPLGKLFF. Here the CDR3 DNA reads TGCGCCAGCAGCCAACCGACAGCCCCTCTAGGAAAACTGTTTTTT.

The chain has TRBV7-9 and TRBJ1-5; D gene unclear. The CDR3 is 14 residues long. Trimming removed 3 bases at V and 11 bases at J, with 17 bases between. Per germline, CDR1 SEHNR and CDR2 FQNEAQ (reference sequence). This CDR3 is CASSLDGSGATQHF. The CDR3 coding sequence is TGTGCCAGCAGCTTGGACGGCAGCGGTGCGACCCAGCATTTT.

The V call is TRBV19, the J call TRBJ1-2; D gene ambiguous. The CDR3 covers 18 residues. Germline CDR1 LNHDA, CDR2 SQIVND (reference sequence). The V end was cut by 5 bases, the J end by 0 bases, with 22 bases between. The CDR3 DNA sequence: TGTGCCAGTAGTCCCATGGAGGACGGAGTCCCATCTAACTATGGCTACACCTTC. As protein: CASSPMEDGVPSNYGYTF. The entire variable domain, with the rest obtained from reference TRBV19 and TRBJ1-2, is as follows: DGGITQSPKYLFRKEGQNVTLSCEQNLNHDAMYWYRQDPGQGLRLIYYSQIVNDFQKGDIAEGYSVSREKKESFPLTVTSAQKNPTAFYLCASSPMEDGVPSNYGYTFGSGTRLTVV.

This clone was recorded once. This chain uses TRBV18 with TRBJ1-1; the D is unclear. The CDR3 totals 15 residues. Trimming cost V 0 bases and J 0 bases, with 8 bases left between them. Looked up from germline, CDR1 is KGHSH and CDR2 is LQKENI. The CDR3 nucleotides read TGTGCCAGCTCACCACCGGGCAGATTGAACACTGAAGCTTTCTTT. The encoded protein is CASSPPGRLNTEAFF.

The chain links TRBV7-6 to TRBJ2-3; tentative D call: TRBD2 (6 bases). Looked up from germline, CDR1 is SGHVS and CDR2 is FNYEAQ. V was pared by 5 bases and J by 4 bases, with 19 bases between. This CDR3 has 16 residues. The DNA of the CDR3 is TGTGCCAGCAGCCCCCGACGCGGGACTTCGCCAGATACGCAGTATTTT. The encoded protein is CASSPRRGTSPDTQYF.

The V call is TRBV5-6, the J call TRBJ2-1; D may be TRBD1 (6 bases). V was shortened by 2 bases and J by 0 bases, with 15 bases between the two germline ends. There are 17 residues in the CDR3. Germline V gene sequence: CDR1 SGHDT, CDR2 YYEEEE. Written as DNA, the CDR3 is TGTGCCAGCAGCTTTGCCTTGACAGGCAACTCCTACAATGAGCAGTTCTTC. Translated: CASSFALTGNSYNEQFF.

This clone was seen a few times. The chain employs TRBV29-1 and TRBJ1-2; D perhaps matches TRBD1 (5 bases). Per the germline V gene, CDR1 is SQVTM and CDR2 is ANQGSEA. V lost 3 bases and J lost 5, with 10 bases in between. This CDR3 contains 12 residues. CDR3 in DNA: TGCAGCGTTGATCGCGGGGGATATGGCTACACCTTC. Its translation: CSVDRGGYGYTF.

This sequence joins TRBV18 and TRBJ2-7, with 9 bases identical to TRBD1. Germline assignment: CDR1 KGHSH and CDR2 LQKENI. The CDR3 is made up of 14 amino acids. J was trimmed by 11 bases and V by 3 bases; bases with no gene match: 11. The CDR3 reads CASSPAGTGPKKYF. The CDR3 nucleotides read TGTGCCAGCTCACCGGCCGGGACAGGGCCAAAAAAGTACTTC.

This chain uses TRBV27 with TRBJ1-1; D might be TRBD1 (5 bases). With 4 bases removed from V and 5 bases from J, the gap between germline ends came to 14 bases. The CDR3 runs to 14 residues. Germline CDR1 is MNHEY and CDR2 is SMNVEV (reference sequence). The CDR3 region has the DNA TGTGCCAGCAGTTCCCTGCCAGGGTTGACTGAAGCTTTCTTT. Its protein is CASSSLPGLTEAFF.

The chain couples TRBV19 to TRBJ1-6; 8 bases are a match to TRBD1. Germline-derived CDR1 and CDR2 are LNHDA and SQIVND (reference sequence). V gave up 7 bases and J gave up 7 bases; unmatched junction bases: 6. This CDR3 is 14 amino acids long. CDR3 nucleotides: TGTGCCAGTACCTTACAGGGGGGAAATTCACCCCTCCACTTT. This translates into CASTLQGGNSPLHF. Based on the CDR3 plus reference TRBV19 and TRBJ1-6, the full variable domain is DGGITQSPKYLFRKEGQNVTLSCEQNLNHDAMYWYRQDPGQGLRLIYYSQIVNDFQKGDIAEGYSVSREKKESFPLTVTSAQKNPTAFYLCASTLQGGNSPLHFGNGTRLTVT.

V is TRBV27 and J is TRBJ1-1, with 8 bases aligning to TRBD1. The CDR3 has 12 amino acids. V trimming: 6 bases; J trimming: 4 bases; junction bases outside the gene matches: 1. The germline V gene encodes CDR1 MNHEY and CDR2 SMNVEV (reference sequence). This chain's CDR3 is CASRGQGTEAFF. As DNA, the CDR3 is TGTGCCAGCAGAGGACAGGGCACTGAAGCTTTCTTT.

The rearrangement uses TRBV3-1 (or the pseudogene TRBV3-2) and TRBJ2-7; TRBD2 agrees at 8 bases. The CDR3 spans 15 residues. Per germline, CDR1 LGHDT and CDR2 YNNKEL (reference sequence). Trimming took 0 bases from V and 3 from J; bases not matched to a gene: 4. CDR3 nucleotide sequence: TGTGCCAGCAGCCAAGAGTCGGGGGGGCTCTACGAGCAGTACTTC. Its protein is CASSQESGGLYEQYF.

The chain carries TRBV5-6 and TRBJ1-3, with TRBD1 identical over 8 bases. Germline V gives CDR1 SGHDT, CDR2 YYEEEE. Trimming at V came to 3 bases and at J to 0 bases, leaving 5 bases not matched to a gene. The CDR3 sequence is 16 residues long. CDR3 loop: CASSSGQVASGNTIYF. The CDR3 region has the DNA TGTGCCAGCAGCTCGGGACAGGTCGCCTCTGGAAACACCATATATTTT.

The chain joins TRBV11-3 to TRBJ2-1; TRBD2 aligns across 16 bases. Per germline, CDR1 SGHNT and CDR2 YENEEA. V lost 5 bases to trimming and J lost 5 bases; unmatched junction nucleotides: 3. CDR3 length: 16 amino acids. CDR3 sequence reads: CASSPGTSGRDNEQFF. The CDR3 DNA is TGTGCCAGCAGCCCCGGGACTAGCGGGAGGGACAATGAGCAGTTCTTC. Full variable domain (outside the CDR3, taken from reference TRBV11-3 and TRBJ2-1): EAGVVQSPRYKIIEKKQPVAFWCNPISGHNTLYWYLQNLGQGPELLIRYENEEAVDDSQLPKDRFSAERLKGVDSTLKIQPAELGDSAVYLCASSPGTSGRDNEQFFGPGTRLTVL.

DNA for the CDR3: TGTGCCAGCTCTCGTCCCGGGACTAGCGGGAGAACGTACGAGCAGTACTTC. Residues: CASSRPGTSGRTYEQYF. V gene TRBV18 combines with J gene TRBJ2-7; 14 bases are a match to TRBD2. Germline values: CDR1 KGHSH, CDR2 LQKENI. The J segment lost 4 bases and the V segment lost 6 bases, leaving 11 bases of the junction unmatched. The length of the CDR3 is 17 residues.

This rearrangement joins TRBV18 to TRBJ1-5; TRBD1 is a possible D gene (6 bases). Germline CDR1 and CDR2: KGHSH and LQKENI. CDR3 length equals 18 residues. V gave up 3 bases and J gave up 6 bases, with 24 bases separating them. Here the CDR3 reads CASSPRPPGASGSQPQHF. The CDR3 nucleotides read TGTGCCAGCTCACCTCGCCCGCCAGGGGCCTCAGGGAGTCAGCCCCAGCATTTT.

The chain employs TRBV28 and TRBJ2-2, with 8 bases lining up with TRBD1. The trim removed 8 bases at V and 7 bases at J, leaving 3 bases unmatched. CDR1 is MDHEN and CDR2 is SYDVKM in the germline V gene. The CDR3 is 12 amino acids. CDR3 residues: CASGQGGGELFF. In DNA form, the CDR3 reads TGTGCCAGCGGACAGGGTGGCGGGGAGCTGTTTTTT.

In its sample, this clone was seen a few times. The V call is TRBV5-6, the J call TRBJ1-6; D is perhaps TRBD1 (5 bases). Germline V gene lookup returns CDR1 SGHDT and CDR2 YYEEEE. V dropped 4 bases and J dropped 3 bases, with 17 bases sitting between them. The CDR3 is made up of 17 amino acids. The CDR3 sequence: CASSPRGMSDYNSPLHF. The CDR3 region has the DNA TGTGCCAGCAGCCCGCGGGGGATGTCAGACTATAATTCACCCCTCCACTTT. Full variable domain (rest looked up from reference TRBV5-6 and TRBJ1-6): DAGVTQSPTHLIKTRGQQVTLRCSPKSGHDTVSWYQQALGQGPQFIFQYYEEEERQRGNFPDRFSGHQFPNYSSELNVNALLLGDSALYLCASSPRGMSDYNSPLHFGNGTRLTVT.